Presented here are 10 T cell receptor beta chains from one specimen sequenced in a study of T cells in Graves' hyperthyroidism and ophthalmopathy. Researchers took RNA transcripts and amplified the TCR beta CDR3 regions from them. TCR CDR3 regions were first amplified by RT-PCR with HTBI primers. TCRdb re-called the multiplex PCR reads with MiXCR, one entry per CDR3 protein. This table has more than 650,000 distinct CDR3 sequences, approximately 15% appearing once. Material: blood. The receptors shown here come from a woman aged 18-30 years with Graves' hyperthyroidism.

This clonotype was detected ten times or more. The chain carries TRBV6-1 and TRBJ2-7; maybe TRBD1 (6 bases). V gave up 1 base and J gave up 2 bases, with 15 bases separating them. The CDR3 has 16 residues. Germline CDR1 and CDR2: MNHNS and SASEGT. The CDR3 nucleotides are TGTGCCAGCAGTGAAGAGGGGTGGGACATCCCCTACGAGCAGTACTTC. Protein sequence: CASSEEGWDIPYEQYF.

This clonotype appeared many times. This chain connects TRBV27 to TRBJ2-1; D not certain. Trimming took off 4 bases at V and 6 bases at J, with 4 bases between the two ends. The CDR3 totals 11 residues. Per the germline V gene, CDR1 is MNHEY and CDR2 is SMNVEV (reference sequence). The CDR3 region has the DNA TGTGCCAGCAGTTCCATCAATGAGCAGTTCTTC. Encoded protein: CASSSINEQFF.

This clonotype was recorded many times. The genes are TRBV12-3 or TRBV12-4 and TRBJ2-7, with TRBD2 matching over 8 bases. With 5 bases clipped from V and 3 bases from J, the junction kept 9 bases outside the gene matches. The CDR3 covers 15 residues. In DNA form, the CDR3 reads TGTGCCAGCAGTCCCGGGGTGCGGGAGGTCTACGAGCAGTACTTC. Its protein product is CASSPGVREVYEQYF.

This clonotype was seen at least ten times. This sequence joins TRBV7-8 and TRBJ1-5; a weak D match, TRBD1 (5 bases). V lost 1 base, J lost 5 bases, and 9 bases lay in between. The CDR3 sequence is 14 residues long. CDR1 is SGHVS, CDR2 FQNEAQ, per germline. In DNA form, the CDR3 reads TGTGCCAGCAGCTTAGGCAGGGAGTATCAGCCCCAGCATTTT. It is translated as CASSLGREYQPQHF. Full variable domain (remainder filled in from reference TRBV7-8 and TRBJ1-5): GAGVSQSPRYKVAKRGQDVALRCDPISGHVSLFWYQQALGQGPEFLTYFQNEAQLDKSGLPSDRFFAERPEGSVSTLKIQRTQQEDSAVYLCASSLGREYQPQHFGDGTRLSIL.

This chain joins TRBV4-1 and TRBJ1-6; perhaps TRBD1 as D (6 bases). With 4 bases removed from V and 5 bases from J, the gap between germline ends came to 12 bases. Germline CDR1 MGHRA, CDR2 YSYEKL. The CDR3 loop spans 15 amino acids. CDR3 loop: CASSLRQADNSPLHF. The CDR3, as DNA: TGCGCCAGCAGCCTTAGACAGGCAGATAATTCACCCCTCCACTTT.

The chain couples TRBV6-5 to TRBJ2-1; weak D call: TRBD1 (5 bases). Germline V gives CDR1 MNHEY, CDR2 SVGAGI. The length of the CDR3 is 13 residues. Deletions cut 1 base from V and 13 bases from J, with 14 bases between. The CDR3 reads CASSYFLQDPQFF. The CDR3, as DNA: TGTGCCAGCAGTTACTTCTTACAGGATCCCCAGTTCTTC.

The table lists this clonotype with a few counts. This rearrangement joins TRBV7-8 to TRBJ2-3; 13 nucleotides align to TRBD2. The ends lost 4 bases at V and 3 bases at J; junction bases unmatched: 10. The CDR3 has 18 residues. Germline assignment: CDR1 SGHVS and CDR2 FQNEAQ. The CDR3 reads CASSYGLAGELGTDTQYF. For the CDR3, the DNA is TGTGCCAGCAGCTACGGACTAGCGGGAGAACTGGGGACAGATACGCAGTATTTT. The whole variable domain, remainder taken from reference TRBV7-8 and TRBJ2-3, is GAGVSQSPRYKVAKRGQDVALRCDPISGHVSLFWYQQALGQGPEFLTYFQNEAQLDKSGLPSDRFFAERPEGSVSTLKIQRTQQEDSAVYLCASSYGLAGELGTDTQYFGPGTRLTVL.

This clonotype showed up just a few times. The V and J genes are TRBV7-8 and TRBJ2-1, with D possibly being TRBD1 (5 bases). The CDR3 has 15 amino acids. With 2 bases removed from V and 3 bases from J, the gap between germline ends came to 11 bases. Germline V gene data show CDR1 as SGHVS and CDR2 as FQNEAQ. The CDR3 bases are TGTGCCAGCAGCTTACAGGGTGGGGTCTACAATGAGCAGTTCTTC. This translates into CASSLQGGVYNEQFF.

This clonotype appeared many times. The rearrangement links TRBV6-1 to TRBJ2-1, with TRBD2 identical over 7 bases. Germline trimming cut 6 bases from V and 1 base from J; bases unmatched to any gene: 6. There are 15 residues in the CDR3. From germline, CDR1 is MNHNS and CDR2 SASEGT. Here the CDR3 reads CASRLLAESYNEQFF. Written as DNA, the CDR3 is TGTGCCAGCAGACTTCTAGCGGAGTCCTACAATGAGCAGTTCTTC.

A single count supports this clonotype. The J gene is TRBJ1-4, the V gene TRBV4-1; D is uncertain. Trimming took 4 bases from V and 4 from J, leaving 16 bases between them. CDR3 length equals 16 residues. Germline CDR1 MGHRA, CDR2 YSYEKL. CDR3 nucleotide sequence: TGCGCCAGCAGCCCCTTCGACCGGGGATATAATGAAAAACTGTTTTTT. Encoded protein: CASSPFDRGYNEKLFF.